The 15 T cell receptor beta chains in this list originate from one sample, sequenced in a study of regulatory T cells in long-lasting Graves disease (dated by TCRdb to the early 2020s). Explained via the paper, the time point label denotes: newly diagnosed GD, antithyroid drugs for less than 3 months. For both TCR sequencing and RNA sequencing, RNA was extracted from PBMCs using TRIzol. The receptor library was made with multiplex PCR. The data were produced on an Illumina HiSeq 4000. TCR beta libraries were built with iRepertoire HTBI primers and Arm-PCR amplification of CDR3 regions. The raw public reads went through TCRdb reprocessing: fastp at Q25, MiXCR clone calling, in-frame beta chains kept. All rows with the same CDR3 protein become a single entry with the most common DNA and genes. The sample table records 550,000 to 600,000 distinct CDR3 sequences; roughly a sixth of these occur just once. The ten top clones hold more than 10% of the sample.

These same records also appear under a second study, on T cells in Graves' hyperthyroidism and ophthalmopathy.

Sequenced here: peripheral blood mononuclear cells (PBMCs), sampled at new diagnosis, from a patient treated with antithyroid drugs. The receptors derive from a man younger than 35 with Graves disease. Donor details come from another sample of the same person, matched by shared clones.

The chain is built from TRBV4-1 and TRBJ1-4, with TRBD1 matching over 7 bases. CDR1 MGHRA and CDR2 YSYEKL come from the germline V gene. Germline trimming cut 2 bases from V and 3 bases from J; bases unmatched to any gene: 9. The CDR3 covers 17 residues. The CDR3 region is CASSQRDRVGANEKLFF. CDR3 nucleotides: TGCGCCAGCAGCCAAAGAGACAGGGTCGGTGCTAATGAAAAACTGTTTTTT.

The V call is TRBV20-1, the J call TRBJ1-1; weak D call: TRBD1 (5 bases). The length of the CDR3 is 15 residues. CDR1 and CDR2 from the germline V gene are DFQATT and SNEGSKA (reference sequence). CDR3 nucleotides: TGCAGCGTTGACCTTCCGGACACACTGAACACTGAAGCTTTCTTT. Its translation is CSVDLPDTLNTEAFF.

The chain recombines TRBV6-5 with TRBJ2-1, with 9 bases that match TRBD2. V dropped 0 bases and J dropped 8; count of bases not matched to a gene: 5. Germline values: CDR1 MNHEY, CDR2 SVGAGI. CDR3 size: 15 residues. The CDR3 spells CASSYSSGSMYEQFF. The CDR3 DNA reads TGTGCCAGCAGTTACTCTAGCGGGAGTATGTATGAGCAGTTCTTC.

This clonotype was detected a few times. The chain uses TRBV27 and TRBJ1-1; no clear D. The ends were cut back, 3 bases at V and 1 base at J, with 12 bases in the middle. Germline assignment: CDR1 MNHEY and CDR2 SMNVEV (reference sequence). CDR3 length equals 15 residues. The CDR3 DNA follows: TGTGCCAGCAGTTTGCTTCCTGCAGGGAACACTGAAGCTTTCTTT. Protein product: CASSLLPAGNTEAFF.

V usage is TRBV5-1 and J usage is TRBJ1-1, with 9 positions matching TRBD1. Germline V gene lookup returns CDR1 SGHRS and CDR2 YFSETQ. CDR3 size: 13 residues. The ends lost 5 bases at V and 5 bases at J; junction bases unmatched: 4. The CDR3 protein is CASSRDRATEAFF. Written as DNA, the CDR3 is TGCGCCAGCAGTCGGGACAGGGCTACTGAAGCTTTCTTT.

This clonotype was observed a handful of times. The chain employs TRBV4-1 and TRBJ1-1; D not certain. CDR1 and CDR2 from the germline V gene are MGHRA and YSYEKL. Trimming pared 3 bases from V and 10 bases from J, leaving 9 bases between. CDR3 size: 11 residues. CDR3 sequence (DNA): TGCGCCAGCAGCCAGTGGGAATCAGCTTTCTTT. This translates into CASSQWESAFF.

The rearrangement joins TRBV20-1 to TRBJ2-1; TRBD2 matches at 10 bases. The CDR3 extends over 14 amino acids. CDR1 and CDR2 from the germline V gene are DFQATT and SNEGSKA (reference sequence). With V trimmed by 5 bases and J by 5 bases, 6 bases remained unmatched. This CDR3 reads CSASSGSLNNEQFF. CDR3 DNA: TGCAGTGCTTCTAGCGGGAGTCTCAACAATGAGCAGTTCTTC.

A note on this clonotype: A read error may produce the germline difference seen at one junction end. The chain carries TRBV19 and TRBJ2-7, with D perhaps matching TRBD1 or TRBD2 (8 bases each). Germline V gene sequence: CDR1 LNHDA, CDR2 SQIVND (reference sequence). This CDR3 comprises 14 residues. This chain's CDR3 is CASNRGGQEYERYF. CDR3 coding DNA: TGTGCCAGTAACCGGGGGGGACAGGAATACGAGCGGTACTTC.

This clonotype was seen ten or more times. This sequence joins TRBV20-1 and TRBJ1-1, with 7 bases that match TRBD1. With 0 bases clipped from V and 3 bases from J, the junction kept 7 bases outside the gene matches. Germline V gives CDR1 DFQATT, CDR2 SNEGSKA (reference sequence). This CDR3 contains 15 residues. The CDR3 DNA sequence: TGCAGTGCTAGAGATAGAACAGGGGTCGACACTGAAGCTTTCTTT. Its translation: CSARDRTGVDTEAFF.

V and J are TRBV9 and TRBJ1-1; D possibly corresponds to TRBD1 (6 bases). The CDR3 is 15 amino acids. Trimming removed 3 bases at V and 1 base at J, with 13 bases between. Germline assignment: CDR1 SGDLS and CDR2 YYNGEE. CDR3 sequence reads: CASSASGGGNTEAFF. CDR3 DNA: TGTGCCAGCAGCGCCTCGGGGGGCGGGAACACTGAAGCTTTCTTT.

This clonotype was seen repeatedly, ten times or more. This sequence joins TRBV27 and TRBJ2-7; D gene ambiguous. Trimming stripped 4 bases from V and 5 bases from J, with 9 bases between. Germline V CDR1 and CDR2: MNHEY, SMNVEV (reference sequence). The length of the CDR3 is 12 residues. DNA for the CDR3: TGTGCCAGCAGTTCCCTTCGGAACGAGCAGTACTTC. Protein product: CASSSLRNEQYF.

V gene TRBV6-1 combines with J gene TRBJ1-5; D unclear. The CDR3 length is 12 residues. V lost 6 bases to trimming and J lost 6 bases, with 9 bases between them. Germline V CDR1 and CDR2: MNHNS, SASEGT. The CDR3 here is CASSLLLQPQHF. Written as DNA, the CDR3 is TGTGCCAGCAGCCTCCTTCTTCAGCCCCAGCATTTT.

The table lists this clonotype with many counts. The V gene is TRBV9, the J gene TRBJ2-7; D uncertain. V shed 0 bases and J shed 6 bases, with 13 bases lying between them. The CDR3 length is 14 residues. CDR1 and CDR2 from the germline V gene are SGDLS and YYNGEE. As DNA, the CDR3 is TGTGCCAGCAGCGTAGGGGGAAGCCAAGGCGAGCAGTACTTC. Its protein is CASSVGGSQGEQYF.

In this sample, this clonotype turned up many times. The chain couples TRBV20-1 to TRBJ2-3; a weak D match, TRBD2 (6 bases). Germline assignment: CDR1 DFQATT and CDR2 SNEGSKA (reference sequence). The CDR3 has 15 amino acids. V was clipped by 2 bases and J by 1 base, with 13 bases between them. The CDR3 reads CSARPPGGGTDTQYF. In DNA, the CDR3 is TGCAGTGCTAGACCACCTGGAGGGGGCACAGATACGCAGTATTTT.

This clonotype was seen a few times. V and J are TRBV20-1 and TRBJ1-2; D may be TRBD1 (5 bases). Looked up from germline, CDR1 is DFQATT and CDR2 is SNEGSKA (reference sequence). The length of the CDR3 is 13 residues. Trimming pared 3 bases from V and 6 bases from J, leaving 14 bases between. The CDR3 DNA sequence: TGCAGTGCTAGTGTCCCAGGGCCACATGGCTACACCTTC. Its protein product is CSASVPGPHGYTF.